The 25 T cell receptor beta chains presented below share a single source sample, sequenced in a study of blood T cell repertoires in COVID-19. Produced via immunoSEQ multiplex PCR; TCRdb's table is partial and in-frame only. The sample carries 50,000 to 60,000 clones, more than 85% recorded once. Source material: peripheral blood. Receptor source: a human donor with active COVID-19. The donor label of this sample is uncertain.

The genes are TRBV9 and TRBJ1-3; a possible D gene is TRBD1 (5 bases). The CDR3 sequence is 8 residues long. Per the germline V gene, CDR1 is SGDLS and CDR2 is YYNGEE. In DNA form, the CDR3 reads TGTGCGCAGGGCACCATATATTTT. Encoded protein: CAQGTIYF.

The V and J genes are TRBV13 and TRBJ2-7; 13 bases align to TRBD2. This CDR3 has 14 residues. V lost 4 bases to trimming and J lost 12 bases; unmatched junction nucleotides: 9. Germline lookup yields CDR1 PRHDT and CDR2 FYEKMQ (reference sequence). This CDR3 is CASSYRTSGSAPYF. The CDR3 DNA reads TGTGCCAGCAGCTATAGGACTAGCGGGAGTGCGCCGTACTTC.

The chain uses TRBV7-8 and TRBJ1-1; 9 bases line up with TRBD1. Germline CDR1 is SGHVS and CDR2 is FQNEAQ. The CDR3 covers 16 residues. J gave up 1 base and V 5 bases, and 8 bases lay outside the gene matches. CDR3 protein: CASSPRPGQGNTEAFF. DNA of the CDR3: TGTGCCAGCAGCCCCCGTCCGGGACAGGGGAACACTGAAGCTTTCTTT.

The genes are TRBV7-6 and TRBJ2-7; D is perhaps TRBD1 (5 bases). The V gene's germline CDR1 is SGHVS and CDR2 FNYEAQ. This CDR3 contains 14 residues. Trimming stripped 1 base from V and 3 bases from J, with 10 bases between. In DNA form, the CDR3 reads TGTGCCAGCAGCTTAGGGGGCCCCGGCTACGAGCAGTACTTC. Its translation: CASSLGGPGYEQYF.

The chain links TRBV5-1 to TRBJ2-7; D possibly corresponds to TRBD1 (6 bases). This CDR3 contains 14 residues. V lost 4 bases to trimming and J lost 0 bases, with 11 bases between them. CDR1 and CDR2 (germline): SGHRS, YFSETQ. The chain's CDR3 is CASSPDRSSYEQYF. CDR3 in DNA: TGCGCCAGCAGCCCCGACAGGAGCTCCTACGAGCAGTACTTC.

The V gene is TRBV29-1, the J gene TRBJ2-4, with TRBD2 matching 12 bases. Germline V gene lookup returns CDR1 SQVTM and CDR2 ANQGSEA. The CDR3 is 14 amino acids. The ends lost 4 bases at V and 8 bases at J; junction bases unmatched: 6. CDR3 loop: CSVGLAGVGDIQYF. The CDR3 DNA sequence: TGCAGCGTTGGACTAGCGGGAGTCGGGGACATTCAGTACTTC.

The gene calls are TRBV19 and TRBJ2-2, with 11 bases identical to TRBD2. Germline V lookup: CDR1 LNHDA, CDR2 SQIVND (reference sequence). The CDR3 length is 17 residues. The ends lost 7 bases at V and 5 bases at J; junction bases unmatched: 12. CDR3 DNA sequence: TGTGCCAGTAACGGTGCTAGCGGGAGGACGGGAACCGGGGAGCTGTTTTTT. It specifies CASNGASGRTGTGELFF.

The rearrangement joins TRBV5-1 to TRBJ2-1; weak D call: TRBD1 (6 bases). From germline, CDR1 is SGHRS and CDR2 YFSETQ. This CDR3 has 15 residues. V lost 2 bases and J 1 base, leaving 10 bases between the germline ends. In DNA form, the CDR3 reads TGCGCCAGCAGCTTTCAAGGGACATCCTACAATGAGCAGTTCTTC. This codes for CASSFQGTSYNEQFF. The entire variable domain, with the rest obtained from reference TRBV5-1 and TRBJ2-1, is as follows: KAGVTQTPRYLIKTRGQQVTLSCSPISGHRSVSWYQQTPGQGLQFLFEYFSETQRNKGNFPGRFSGRQFSNSRSEMNVSTLELGDSALYLCASSFQGTSYNEQFFGPGTRLTVL.

The gene calls are TRBV7-2 and TRBJ2-7; 8 positions agree with TRBD2. This CDR3 has 15 amino acids. The germline V gene encodes CDR1 SGHTA and CDR2 FQGNSA. The J segment lost 6 bases and the V segment lost 3 bases, leaving 10 bases of the junction unmatched. CDR3 coding DNA: TGTGCCAGCAGCTTCGGGCGGGGGGCGTTGGGCGAGCAGTACTTC. Translated: CASSFGRGALGEQYF.

The V and J genes are TRBV6-5 and TRBJ1-6, with D uncertain. Germline CDR1 is MNHEY and CDR2 is SVGAGI. This CDR3 region has 15 residues. Deletions cut 7 bases from V and 4 bases from J, with 14 bases between. As DNA, the CDR3 is TGTGCCAGCATGAGAACAGAGATTTATAATTCACCCCTCCACTTT. Amino acids: CASMRTEIYNSPLHF.

The V and J genes are TRBV4-1 and TRBJ2-3; 12 positions agree with TRBD2. Trimming cost V 5 bases and J 5 bases; bases outside gene matches: 5. There are 15 residues in the CDR3. CDR1 is MGHRA and CDR2 is YSYEKL in the germline V gene. The CDR3 loop is CASSFLAGGGDTQYF. CDR3 DNA: TGCGCCAGCAGCTTCCTAGCGGGGGGGGGAGATACGCAGTATTTT.

The rearrangement joins TRBV18 to TRBJ2-5, with D tentatively TRBD1 (6 bases). This CDR3 has 13 residues. Trimming took off 2 bases at V and 5 bases at J, with 9 bases between the two ends. Germline V lookup: CDR1 KGHSH, CDR2 LQKENI. CDR3 nucleotide sequence: TGTGCCAGCTCACCAGCAGGGGCTGAGACCCAGTACTTC. It encodes CASSPAGAETQYF.

J is TRBJ1-4 and V is TRBV12-3 or TRBV12-4, with D tentatively TRBD1 (5 bases). The CDR3 is made up of 13 amino acids. V was cut by 5 bases and J by 10 bases, with 14 bases left in between. CDR3 in amino acids: CASSAWGDGKLFF. CDR3 nucleotides: TGTGCCAGCAGTGCCTGGGGGGACGGAAAACTGTTTTTT.

This clone was observed once. V is TRBV27 and J is TRBJ1-5; possibly TRBD1 for D (6 bases). Trimming left V 8 bases short and J 7 bases short, with 21 bases between. This CDR3 region has 15 residues. Germline V lookup: CDR1 MNHEY, CDR2 SMNVEV (reference sequence). The CDR3 coding sequence is TGTGCCAGCGGCAACCACGGGGGGCAGGGGCAGCCCCAGCATTTT. It is translated as CASGNHGGQGQPQHF.

The V call is TRBV6-5, the J call TRBJ2-7; D possibly corresponds to TRBD1 (6 bases). This CDR3 has 14 amino acids. Trimming pared 6 bases from V and 2 bases from J, leaving 14 bases between. Per germline, CDR1 MNHEY and CDR2 SVGAGI. The CDR3 loop reads CASSLDRPPYEQYF. In DNA, the CDR3 is TGTGCCAGCAGCCTTGACAGGCCTCCCTACGAGCAGTACTTC.

The gene calls are TRBV28 and TRBJ2-7; 7 bases map to TRBD2. The ends lost 6 bases at V and 1 base at J; junction bases unmatched: 9. Germline-derived CDR1 and CDR2 are MDHEN and SYDVKM. CDR3 length: 15 amino acids. The CDR3 DNA sequence: TGTGCCAGCAGCCAGCGGGGCCTAATGTCCTACGAGCAGTACTTC. Translation: CASSQRGLMSYEQYF.

The chain combines TRBV4-3 with TRBJ2-1; 9 nucleotides agree with TRBD2. V shed 0 bases, J shed 4 bases, and the junction held 4 bases outside the gene matches. This CDR3 is 16 amino acids long. Germline CDR1 LGHNA, CDR2 YSLEER. CDR3 in amino acids: CASSQDETSGYNEQFF. For the CDR3, the DNA is TGCGCCAGCAGCCAAGATGAGACTAGCGGTTACAATGAGCAGTTCTTC.

This chain uses TRBV5-1 with TRBJ1-4; 7 nucleotides align to TRBD1. V lost 7 bases and J lost 5; bases outside the gene matches: 11. The CDR3 has 15 residues. Germline-derived CDR1 and CDR2 are SGHRS and YFSETQ. This CDR3 is CASSSGGSWNEKLFF. The CDR3 nucleotides are TGCGCCAGCTCCTCAGGGGGAAGCTGGAATGAAAAACTGTTTTTT.

The chain employs TRBV28 and TRBJ1-4; 8 nucleotides agree with TRBD1. Germline V CDR1 and CDR2: MDHEN, SYDVKM. This CDR3 has 13 residues. The junction had 9 bases not matched to a gene; V was cut back by 11 bases and J by 7 bases. The CDR3 nucleotides are TGTGCCGGGTATGACAGGGGTAGTGAAAAACTGTTTTTT. Residues: CAGYDRGSEKLFF.

The J gene is TRBJ2-2, the V gene TRBV6-5, with 12 bases fitting TRBD2. J was trimmed by 6 bases and V by 2 bases; bases with no gene match: 4. The CDR3 loop spans 16 amino acids. The germline gives CDR1 MNHEY, CDR2 SVGAGI. The CDR3 sequence is CASSYLAGGSSGELFF. The CDR3 DNA sequence: TGTGCCAGCAGTTACCTAGCGGGAGGGAGCTCCGGGGAGCTGTTTTTT.

The rearrangement links TRBV5-4 to TRBJ2-7; TRBD1 is a possible D gene (6 bases). This CDR3 region has 14 residues. Germline assignment: CDR1 SGHNT and CDR2 YYREEE (reference sequence). Between the trimmed V and J ends, which lost 3 bases and 2 bases, there was a span of 12 bases. This CDR3 is CASSSLGGPYEQYF. The CDR3 nucleotides read TGTGCCAGCAGCTCGTTAGGGGGTCCCTACGAGCAGTACTTC.

The chain combines TRBV18 with TRBJ1-4; a weak D match, TRBD1 (5 bases). V gave up 6 bases and J gave up 7 bases, with 15 bases separating them. CDR3 length: 14 amino acids. Germline loops: CDR1 KGHSH, CDR2 LQKENI. In DNA, the CDR3 is TGTGCCAGCTCTCAGGAACAGGCCATTGAAAAACTGTTTTTT. This codes for CASSQEQAIEKLFF.

This chain joins TRBV29-1 and TRBJ2-3; 9 bases agree with TRBD2. The ends lost 3 bases at V and 6 bases at J; junction bases unmatched: 10. There are 15 residues in the CDR3. Germline V gives CDR1 SQVTM, CDR2 ANQGSEA. CDR3 in amino acids: CSVDGAGGPTDTQYF. In DNA form, the CDR3 reads TGCAGCGTTGACGGCGCGGGAGGGCCAACTGATACGCAGTATTTT.

There are a few counts of this clone. The rearrangement joins TRBV19 to TRBJ2-5; D is perhaps TRBD2 (5 bases). The V end lost 1 base, the J end lost 2 bases, and 11 bases lay between the germline ends. The CDR3 is 15 amino acids. Germline loops: CDR1 LNHDA, CDR2 SQIVND (reference sequence). As DNA, the CDR3 is TGTGCCAGTAGTATAGGGTACCGAGGGCAAGAGACCCAGTACTTC. It is translated as CASSIGYRGQETQYF.

V gene TRBV6-6 combines with J gene TRBJ2-2; TRBD2 matches at 11 bases. Germline values: CDR1 MNHNY, CDR2 SVGAGI (reference sequence). V lost 7 bases, J lost 7 bases, and 5 bases stayed unmatched. The CDR3 consists of 14 residues. The CDR3 region is CASIPSGRYGELFF. The CDR3 DNA reads as TGTGCCAGCATTCCTAGCGGGAGGTACGGGGAGCTGTTTTTT.